These 23 T cell receptor beta chains came from one sample sequenced in a study of Ad26.COV2.S vaccination and SARS-CoV-2 variants. Treatment specified: around 19 received Ad26.COV2.S at low or high dose, single or two shots; five or six received placebo; per-sample allocation not given. Day 63 after the first injection of vaccine or placebo was the sampling time. The data were produced by immunoSEQ multiplex PCR, yet TCRdb's version contains in-frame clones alone and is incomplete. The top ten clones hold roughly 1.5% of a sample with about 680,000 clones, around 90% of them seen once. The sequenced sample was peripheral blood, obtained in a trial of Ad26.COV2.S vaccine versus placebo. The receptors were sampled from a person aged 18-60 years who received the Ad26.COV2.S COVID-19 vaccine or a placebo.

J is TRBJ2-2 and V is TRBV7-2; D assignment may be TRBD1 or TRBD2 (6 bases each). Trimming left V 6 bases short and J 0 bases short, with 11 bases between. The CDR3 consists of 15 residues. CDR1 is SGHTA and CDR2 is FQGNSA in the germline V gene. In nucleotides, the CDR3 is TGTGCCAGCAGGGAGGGGGGCACGAACACCGGGGAGCTGTTTTTT. It translates to CASREGGTNTGELFF.

V is TRBV7-9 and J is TRBJ2-3; no clear D. V lost 4 bases and J lost 4, with 3 bases in between. This CDR3 is 11 amino acids long. In germline, CDR1 is SEHNR, CDR2 FQNEAQ (reference sequence). CDR3 residues: CASSSADTQYF. The CDR3 DNA reads TGTGCCAGCAGCTCCGCAGATACGCAGTATTTT.

The CDR3 here is CASSPVGTDTQYF. The CDR3 coding sequence is TGTGCCAGCAGCCCCGTCGGGACAGATACGCAGTATTTT. The chain joins TRBV7-9 to TRBJ2-3, with D hard to call. This CDR3 is 13 amino acids long. Germline CDR1 reads SEHNR; CDR2 reads FQNEAQ (reference sequence). Deletions cut 5 bases from V and 3 bases from J, with 9 bases between.

This chain joins TRBV4-3 and TRBJ2-7; perhaps TRBD2 as D (5 bases). This CDR3 comprises 15 residues. The V end was cut by 0 bases, the J end by 1 base, with 10 bases between. From germline, CDR1 is LGHNA and CDR2 YSLEER. CDR3: CASSQDITGSYEQYF. The CDR3, as DNA: TGCGCCAGCAGCCAAGATATTACGGGATCCTACGAGCAGTACTTC.

As for this clone: At the DNA level, this CDR3 is encoded by other sequences in the same sample as well. V and J are TRBV5-1 and TRBJ1-3, with D maybe TRBD1 (5 bases). This CDR3 has 15 amino acids. The V gene's germline CDR1 is SGHRS and CDR2 YFSETQ. Between the trimmed V and J ends, which lost 0 bases and 4 bases, there was a span of 11 bases. CDR3 sequence: CASSLGTTSGNTIYF. Written as DNA, the CDR3 is TGCGCCAGCAGCTTGGGGACAACATCAGGAAACACCATATATTTT.

The chain carries TRBV10-3 and TRBJ2-5; D is possibly TRBD1 (6 bases). Germline CDR1 reads ENHRY; CDR2 reads SYGVKD. The length of the CDR3 is 17 residues. The V end was cut by 0 bases, the J end by 5 bases, with 19 bases between. In DNA, the CDR3 is TGTGCCATCAGTGAGTCGAACCCGGGACACCTCCGGGAGACCCAGTACTTC. It encodes CAISESNPGHLRETQYF.

The chain couples TRBV6-5 to TRBJ1-2; tentative D call: TRBD1 (6 bases). Trimming removed 2 bases from V and 1 base from J, with 14 bases in between. The germline gives CDR1 MNHEY, CDR2 SVGAGI. There are 16 residues in the CDR3. The CDR3 protein is CASSYRGTPVNYGYTF. The CDR3 region has the DNA TGTGCCAGCAGTTACCGCGGGACACCAGTTAACTATGGCTACACCTTC.

V usage is TRBV27 and J usage is TRBJ2-7; possibly TRBD1 for D (6 bases). This CDR3 spans 15 amino acids. Germline loops: CDR1 MNHEY, CDR2 SMNVEV (reference sequence). V dropped 8 bases and J dropped 1 base, with 18 bases sitting between them. The CDR3 bases are TGTGCCAGCGCTCTGGCCGGGACACCATCCTACGAGCAGTACTTC. As protein: CASALAGTPSYEQYF.

This clone has just one count. The rearrangement joins TRBV11-2 to TRBJ1-2; D is uncertain. Germline-derived CDR1 and CDR2 are SGHAT and FQNNGV. The CDR3 totals 13 residues. V lost 2 bases to trimming and J lost 8 bases, with 12 bases between them. The CDR3 DNA reads as TGTGCCAGCAGCTTAAACGTTAACCAAGGCTACACCTTC. Translation: CASSLNVNQGYTF. The full variable domain, with the rest looked up from reference TRBV11-2 and TRBJ1-2, is EAGVAQSPRYKIIEKRQSVAFWCNPISGHATLYWYQQILGQGPKLLIQFQNNGVVDDSQLPKDRFSAERLKGVDSTLKIQPAKLEDSAVYLCASSLNVNQGYTFGSGTRLTVV.

The V call is TRBV9, the J call TRBJ2-1, with 10 nucleotides matching TRBD2. Germline assignment: CDR1 SGDLS and CDR2 YYNGEE. With 7 bases clipped from V and 10 bases from J, the junction kept 20 bases outside the gene matches. The CDR3 extends over 17 amino acids. The CDR3 loop reads CASGGGGSTSGSLEQFF. CDR3 bases: TGTGCCAGCGGTGGAGGGGGATCGACTAGCGGGTCTTTGGAGCAGTTCTTC.

This sequence joins TRBV30 and TRBJ1-1; no firm D call. The germline V gene encodes CDR1 GTSNPN and CDR2 SVGIG (reference sequence). This CDR3 contains 11 residues. The V and J ends lost 7 bases and 7 bases respectively, with 13 bases between them. The CDR3 loop reads CAYLIGLEAFF. In DNA, the CDR3 is TGTGCCTACCTGATCGGCCTTGAAGCTTTCTTT.

The rearrangement links TRBV15 to TRBJ1-1, with unresolved D. The CDR3 is 15 amino acids. Germline CDR1 reads LNHNV; CDR2 reads YYDKDF (reference sequence). Trimming left V 0 bases short and J 4 bases short, with 12 bases between. CDR3 nucleotides: TGTGCCACCAGCAGAGATCTAGGGAAGGGCACTGAAGCTTTCTTT. Its translation: CATSRDLGKGTEAFF.

The chain links TRBV30 to TRBJ1-5, with a possible D match to TRBD1 (6 bases). The length of the CDR3 is 13 residues. Per the germline V gene, CDR1 is GTSNPN and CDR2 is SVGIG (reference sequence). Trimming cost V 3 bases and J 2 bases, with 8 bases left between them. The CDR3 here is CAWSYRGNQPQHF. In DNA, the CDR3 is TGTGCCTGGAGCTACAGGGGCAATCAGCCCCAGCATTTT.

The chain has TRBV3-1 (or the pseudogene TRBV3-2) and TRBJ2-7, with D maybe TRBD2 (6 bases). The V gene's germline CDR1 is LGHDT and CDR2 YNNKEL (reference sequence). The germline V and J ends were trimmed by 4 bases and 4 bases, with 14 bases remaining between them. The CDR3 is made up of 14 amino acids. The DNA of the CDR3 is TGTGCCAGCAGCCTGGGAGGTACCGATTACGAGCAGTACTTC. The encoded protein is CASSLGGTDYEQYF.

Only one count was recorded for this clone. The CDR3 region has the DNA TGTGCCAGCAGTCAAGGACAGGCTTACAATGAGCAGTTCTTC. Protein sequence: CASSQGQAYNEQFF. The gene calls are TRBV25-1 and TRBJ2-1, with TRBD1 identical over 7 bases. The trim removed 5 bases at V and 4 bases at J, leaving 5 bases unmatched. This CDR3 has 14 amino acids. Germline lookup yields CDR1 MGHDK and CDR2 SYGVNS.

The CDR3 region is CASSALGGIDGEQFF. The CDR3 DNA is TGTGCCAGTAGTGCCCTAGGGGGTATTGACGGTGAGCAGTTCTTC. The rearrangement joins TRBV19 to TRBJ2-1, with D possibly matching TRBD1 (6 bases). The germline V gene has CDR1 LNHDA and CDR2 SQIVND (reference sequence). The CDR3 extends over 15 amino acids. Trimming removed 5 bases at V and 9 bases at J, with 20 bases between.

CDR3 protein: CASSPRTDYGYTF. The CDR3 coding sequence is TGTGCCAGCAGCCCCCGGACAGACTATGGCTACACCTTC. The rearrangement links TRBV5-8 to TRBJ1-2; TRBD1 is a possible D gene (6 bases). Germline CDR1 SGHTS, CDR2 YDEGEE. The V end lost 4 bases, the J end lost 3 bases, and 10 bases lay between the germline ends. This CDR3 comprises 13 residues.

Only one count was recorded for this clone. The V and J genes are TRBV5-1 and TRBJ1-1; 7 nucleotides line up with TRBD1. Germline V lookup: CDR1 SGHRS, CDR2 YFSETQ. The CDR3 is made up of 15 amino acids. V trimming: 1 base; J trimming: 4 bases; junction bases outside the gene matches: 7. The CDR3 coding sequence is TGCGCCAGCAGCTTGTCGTGGACAGGCGCCACTGAAGCTTTCTTT. Amino acids: CASSLSWTGATEAFF.

V gene TRBV5-6 combines with J gene TRBJ2-7; D not resolved. Trimming pared 6 bases from V and 3 bases from J, leaving 10 bases between. CDR3 length: 12 amino acids. Germline CDR1 SGHDT, CDR2 YYEEEE. The CDR3 DNA is TGTGCCAGCACCGAGACACACTACGAGCAGTACTTC. Its protein product is CASTETHYEQYF.

This clone was seen only a few times. The chain joins TRBV3-1 (or the pseudogene TRBV3-2) to TRBJ1-2; 8 nucleotides match TRBD1. This CDR3 contains 16 residues. Unmatched junction bases numbered 13, after V lost 2 bases and J lost 8 bases. Germline loops: CDR1 LGHDT, CDR2 YNNKEL (reference sequence). The CDR3 nucleotides are TGTGCCAGCAGCCAATTCCAGGGGGCTCCTTCTATGGGCTACACCTTC. Amino acid sequence: CASSQFQGAPSMGYTF.

This chain joins TRBV9 and TRBJ1-3; the D gene is possibly TRBD1 (6 bases). The CDR3 consists of 15 residues. Per germline, CDR1 SGDLS and CDR2 YYNGEE. The germline V and J ends were trimmed by 4 bases and 1 base, with 12 bases remaining between them. The CDR3 here is CASSLSGESGNTIYF. CDR3 coding DNA: TGTGCCAGCAGCCTCTCAGGGGAATCTGGAAACACCATATATTTT.

This chain connects TRBV5-1 to TRBJ1-1, with a weak D call TRBD1 (5 bases). The CDR3 sequence is 14 residues long. Trimming stripped 4 bases from V and 0 bases from J, with 10 bases between. Looked up from germline, CDR1 is SGHRS and CDR2 is YFSETQ. The CDR3, as DNA: TGCGCCAGCAGCGACAGAGGACTGAACACTGAAGCTTTCTTT. Translated, it gives CASSDRGLNTEAFF.

CDR3 in amino acids: CAWSVQNNEQFF. The DNA for the CDR3 is TGTGCCTGGAGTGTACAAAACAATGAGCAGTTCTTC. The chain carries TRBV30 and TRBJ2-1; D unclear. Trimming removed 0 bases from V and 5 bases from J, with 5 bases in between. CDR1 is GTSNPN and CDR2 is SVGIG in the germline V gene (reference sequence). The CDR3 length is 12 residues.